A single sample gave rise to the 16 T cell receptor beta chains below, sequenced in a study of OX40 agonist ivuxolimab in advanced cancers. Sequencing was performed with immunoSEQ multiplex PCR; in TCRdb, only in-frame clones are kept and a portion is missing. The data hold 45,000 to 65,000 clones, with around 77% observed a single time. The sample in question was CD4+ or CD8+ T cells sorted from blood, obtained in a trial of the OX40 agonist ivuxolimab. These receptors came from an adult with an advanced solid tumor such as melanoma, head and neck, liver or kidney cancer.

This clone was found once. This chain's CDR3 is CASSSRARGSNYGYTF. Written as DNA, the CDR3 is TGTGCCAGCAGCTCCAGGGCCCGGGGATCTAACTATGGCTACACCTTC. The rearrangement uses TRBV7-2 and TRBJ1-2, with D possibly being TRBD1 (5 bases). Trimming pared 4 bases from V and 0 bases from J, leaving 15 bases between. Per the germline V gene, CDR1 is SGHTA and CDR2 is FQGNSA. This CDR3 is built from 16 residues.

The V and J genes are TRBV6-6 and TRBJ2-2; TRBD2 might be the D (5 bases). The length of the CDR3 is 14 residues. The ends were cut back, 8 bases at V and 4 bases at J, with 14 bases in the middle. The germline V gene has CDR1 MNHNY and CDR2 SVGAGI (reference sequence). In nucleotides, the CDR3 is TGTGCCAGCTATGGGAGATCGGGCACCGGGGAGCTGTTTTTT. It specifies CASYGRSGTGELFF.

This chain connects TRBV7-6 to TRBJ2-1; no firm D call. Trimming took off 5 bases at V and 8 bases at J, with 13 bases between the two ends. The V gene's germline CDR1 is SGHVS and CDR2 FNYEAQ. The length of the CDR3 is 13 residues. CDR3 amino acids: CASSRVVGDEQFF. CDR3 nucleotide sequence: TGTGCCAGCAGCCGAGTGGTTGGCGATGAGCAGTTCTTC. Looking up the rest from reference TRBV7-6 and TRBJ2-1 gives the full variable domain: GAGVSQSPRYKVTKRGQDVALRCDPISGHVSLYWYRQALGQGPEFLTYFNYEAQQDKSGLPNDRFSAERPEGSISTLTIQRTEQRDSAMYRCASSRVVGDEQFFGPGTRLTVL.

In its sample, this clone was seen once. The V gene is TRBV5-1, the J gene TRBJ2-2, with TRBD1 matching 9 bases. The ends lost 3 bases at V and 7 bases at J; junction bases unmatched: 10. This CDR3 region has 16 residues. The V gene's germline CDR1 is SGHRS and CDR2 YFSETQ. CDR3 sequence reads: CASSSHNRGRSGELFF. The CDR3 bases are TGCGCCAGCAGCTCTCACAACAGGGGGCGAAGCGGGGAGCTGTTTTTT.

The chain links TRBV4-1 to TRBJ2-6; possible D gene TRBD1, 5 bases. The length of the CDR3 is 18 residues. The ends were cut back, 2 bases at V and 0 bases at J, with 14 bases in the middle. Germline V gene data show CDR1 as MGHRA and CDR2 as YSYEKL. CDR3 sequence reads: CASSQSSQGFSGANVLTF. CDR3 coding DNA: TGCGCCAGCAGCCAATCCAGCCAGGGTTTCTCTGGGGCCAACGTCCTGACTTTC.

The rearrangement uses TRBV5-5 and TRBJ1-1, with 9 bases matching TRBD1. Germline values: CDR1 SGHKS, CDR2 YYEKEE (reference sequence). V lost 3 bases and J lost 5; bases outside the gene matches: 5. The CDR3 is 14 residues long. The CDR3 protein is CASSYRGQTTEAFF. The CDR3 nucleotides read TGTGCCAGCAGCTACAGGGGGCAAACTACTGAAGCTTTCTTT.

The chain employs TRBV5-5 and TRBJ2-4; TRBD2 matches at 10 bases. V trimming: 3 bases; J trimming: 2 bases; junction bases outside the gene matches: 8. CDR1 SGHKS and CDR2 YYEKEE come from the germline V gene (reference sequence). This CDR3 is 17 amino acids long. CDR3 protein: CASSWQLAGYTKNIQYF. As DNA, the CDR3 is TGTGCCAGCAGCTGGCAACTAGCGGGGTATACCAAAAACATTCAGTACTTC. Supplemented by reference TRBV5-5 and TRBJ2-4, the full variable domain reads DAGVTQSPTHLIKTRGQQVTLRCSPISGHKSVSWYQQVLGQGPQFIFQYYEKEERGRGNFPDRFSARQFPNYSSELNVNALLLGDSALYLCASSWQLAGYTKNIQYFGAGTRLSVL.

This clone has more than one count but fewer than ten. The gene calls are TRBV6-1 and TRBJ1-2; 9 bases match TRBD1. The CDR3 consists of 15 residues. CDR1 is MNHNS and CDR2 is SASEGT in the germline V gene. Germline trimming cut 2 bases from V and 5 bases from J; bases unmatched to any gene: 6. This chain's CDR3 is CASSEKDRGYYGYTF. For the CDR3, the DNA is TGTGCCAGCAGTGAAAAGGACAGGGGTTATTATGGCTACACCTTC.

The chain has TRBV4-1 and TRBJ2-7; D ambiguous. Germline CDR1 and CDR2: MGHRA and YSYEKL. The CDR3 spans 14 residues. Trimming took 5 bases from V and 5 from J, leaving 16 bases between them. This chain's CDR3 is CASSSGLTRNEQYF. Here the CDR3 DNA reads TGCGCCAGCAGCTCCGGGCTAACAAGAAACGAGCAGTACTTC.

This clone was counted only a few times. V and J are TRBV27 and TRBJ1-2, with 11 bases aligning to TRBD1. Germline assignment: CDR1 MNHEY and CDR2 SMNVEV (reference sequence). The CDR3 has 16 amino acids. The ends lost 6 bases at V and 4 bases at J; junction bases unmatched: 10. In DNA, the CDR3 is TGTGCCAGCAGCAGAACAGGACAGGGGGCTTTCTATGGCTACACCTTC. Encoded protein: CASSRTGQGAFYGYTF.

The DNA for the CDR3 is TGTGCCATCAGTGAACTAGCGGTGACCTACGAGCAGTACTTC. This encodes CAISELAVTYEQYF. This rearrangement joins TRBV10-3 to TRBJ2-7, with TRBD2 matching 8 bases. J gave up 2 bases and V 3 bases, and 3 bases lay outside the gene matches. This CDR3 has 14 residues. In germline, CDR1 is ENHRY, CDR2 SYGVKD.

This rearrangement joins TRBV5-6 to TRBJ2-2; D not resolved. CDR3 length: 14 amino acids. Trimming took 4 bases from V and 2 from J, leaving 9 bases between them. Germline CDR1 SGHDT, CDR2 YYEEEE. The CDR3 region has the DNA TGTGCCAGCAGCGCAATCGGCAACACCGGGGAGCTGTTTTTT. Its protein is CASSAIGNTGELFF.

V is TRBV11-2 and J is TRBJ1-2; D gene uncertain. Germline V gene sequence: CDR1 SGHAT, CDR2 FQNNGV. V lost 6 bases, J lost 3 bases, and 17 bases lay in between. There are 15 residues in the CDR3. CDR3 sequence: CASRFLVREDYGYTF. In DNA, the CDR3 is TGTGCCAGCAGATTCCTTGTCCGCGAGGACTATGGCTACACCTTC. Variable domain in full (rest from reference TRBV11-2 and TRBJ1-2): EAGVAQSPRYKIIEKRQSVAFWCNPISGHATLYWYQQILGQGPKLLIQFQNNGVVDDSQLPKDRFSAERLKGVDSTLKIQPAKLEDSAVYLCASRFLVREDYGYTFGSGTRLTVV.

The chain employs TRBV11-3 and TRBJ2-2; the D gene is possibly TRBD2 (5 bases). The CDR3 has 14 residues. The germline V gene has CDR1 SGHNT and CDR2 YENEEA. V dropped 1 base and J dropped 4 bases, with 7 bases sitting between them. This CDR3 reads CASSLGLATGELFF. In nucleotides, the CDR3 is TGTGCCAGCAGCTTAGGGCTAGCCACCGGGGAGCTGTTTTTT.

This clone counts as medium-sized. The chain links TRBV5-1 to TRBJ2-1, with unresolved D. Germline CDR1 is SGHRS and CDR2 is YFSETQ. There are 16 residues in the CDR3. Trimming took 0 bases from V and 0 from J, leaving 10 bases between them. The CDR3 DNA reads TGCGCCAGCAGCTTGGTCGGCCCCAGCTCCTACAATGAGCAGTTCTTC. It encodes CASSLVGPSSYNEQFF.

DNA for the CDR3: TGTGCCAGCACCCCGGGACAGCCGAACACCGGGGAGCTGTTTTTT. This translates into CASTPGQPNTGELFF. The V call is TRBV6-1, the J call TRBJ2-2; 7 nucleotides agree with TRBD1. The CDR3 covers 15 residues. Germline V gene sequence: CDR1 MNHNS, CDR2 SASEGT. V lost 7 bases to trimming and J lost 0 bases; unmatched junction nucleotides: 5.